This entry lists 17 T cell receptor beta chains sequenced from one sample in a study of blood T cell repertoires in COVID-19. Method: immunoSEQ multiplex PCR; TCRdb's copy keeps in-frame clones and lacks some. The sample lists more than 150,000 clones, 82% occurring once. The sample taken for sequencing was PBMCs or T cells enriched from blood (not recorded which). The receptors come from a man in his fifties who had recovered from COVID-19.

CDR3 bases: TGTGCCCGAGCGGGGAGGGACACTGAAGCTTTCTTT. Residues: CARAGRDTEAFF. The chain carries TRBV7-8 and TRBJ1-1; the D is unclear. The germline V gene has CDR1 SGHVS and CDR2 FQNEAQ. The CDR3 sequence is 12 residues long. V was pared by 11 bases and J by 3 bases, with 13 bases between.

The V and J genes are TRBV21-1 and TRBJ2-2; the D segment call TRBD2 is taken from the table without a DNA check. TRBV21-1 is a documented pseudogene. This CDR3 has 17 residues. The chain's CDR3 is CASSKGLGSVYTGELFF. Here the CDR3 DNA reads TGTGCCAGCAGTAAGGGACTAGGGAGCGTATACACCGGGGAGCTGTTTTTT.

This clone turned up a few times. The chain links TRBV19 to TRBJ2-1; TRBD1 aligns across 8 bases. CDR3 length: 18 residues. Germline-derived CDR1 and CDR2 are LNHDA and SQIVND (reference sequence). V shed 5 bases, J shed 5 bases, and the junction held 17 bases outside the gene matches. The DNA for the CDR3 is TGTGCCAGTAGTCCCCAGGGGACAGGCGCAGGATGGCACAATGAGCAGTTCTTC. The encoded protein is CASSPQGTGAGWHNEQFF.

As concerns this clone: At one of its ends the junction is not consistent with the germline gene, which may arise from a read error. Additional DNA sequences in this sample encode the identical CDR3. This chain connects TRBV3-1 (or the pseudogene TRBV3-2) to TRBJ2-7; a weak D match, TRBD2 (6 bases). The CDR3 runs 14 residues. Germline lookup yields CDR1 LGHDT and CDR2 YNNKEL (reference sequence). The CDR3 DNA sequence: TGTGCCAGTAGCCTCCAATCCCCCGGGGGCGAGCAGTACTTC. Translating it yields CASSLQSPGGEQYF.

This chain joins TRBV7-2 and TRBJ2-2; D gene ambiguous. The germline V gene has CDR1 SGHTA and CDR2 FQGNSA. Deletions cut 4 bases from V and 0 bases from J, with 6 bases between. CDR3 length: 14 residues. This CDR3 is CASSSLTNTGELFF. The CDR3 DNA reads TGTGCCAGCAGCTCCCTAACGAACACCGGGGAGCTGTTTTTT.

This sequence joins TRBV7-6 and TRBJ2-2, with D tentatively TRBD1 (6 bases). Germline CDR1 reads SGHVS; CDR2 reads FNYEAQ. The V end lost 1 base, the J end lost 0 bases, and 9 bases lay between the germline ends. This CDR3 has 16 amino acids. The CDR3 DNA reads TGTGCCAGCAGCTTAGTCGGGACACCGAACACCGGGGAGCTGTTTTTT. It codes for CASSLVGTPNTGELFF.

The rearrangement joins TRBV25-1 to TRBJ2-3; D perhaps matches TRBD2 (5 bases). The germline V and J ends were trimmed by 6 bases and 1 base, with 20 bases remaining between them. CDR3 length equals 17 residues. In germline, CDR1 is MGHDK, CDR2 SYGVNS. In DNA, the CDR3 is TGTGCCAGCAGGGACCAGTTCGGGGAAAAAGGCACAGATACGCAGTATTTT. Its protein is CASRDQFGEKGTDTQYF. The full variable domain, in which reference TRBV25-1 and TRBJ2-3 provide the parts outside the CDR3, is EADIYQTPRYLVIGTGKKITLECSQTMGHDKMYWYQQDPGMELHLIHYSYGVNSTEKGDLSSESTVSRIRTEHFPLTLESARPSHTSQYLCASRDQFGEKGTDTQYFGPGTRLTVL.

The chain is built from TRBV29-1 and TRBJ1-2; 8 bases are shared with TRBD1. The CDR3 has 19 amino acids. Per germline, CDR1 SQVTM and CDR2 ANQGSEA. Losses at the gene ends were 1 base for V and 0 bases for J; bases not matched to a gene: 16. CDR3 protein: CSVEGLGAFTGQANYGYTF. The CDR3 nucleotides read TGCAGCGTTGAAGGGTTGGGGGCTTTCACGGGACAGGCTAACTATGGCTACACCTTC.

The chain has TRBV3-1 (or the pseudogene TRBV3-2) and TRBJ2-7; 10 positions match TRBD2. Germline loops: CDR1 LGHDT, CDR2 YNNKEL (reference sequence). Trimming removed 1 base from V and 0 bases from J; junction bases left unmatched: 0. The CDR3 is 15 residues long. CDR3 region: CASSQGTSGSYEQYF. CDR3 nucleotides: TGTGCCAGCAGCCAAGGGACTAGCGGCTCCTACGAGCAGTACTTC.

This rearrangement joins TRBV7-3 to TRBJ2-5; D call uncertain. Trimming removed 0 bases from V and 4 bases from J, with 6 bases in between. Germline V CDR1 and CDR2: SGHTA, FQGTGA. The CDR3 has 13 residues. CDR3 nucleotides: TGTGCCAGCAGCTTAACGTTCGGAGAGACCCAGTACTTC. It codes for CASSLTFGETQYF.

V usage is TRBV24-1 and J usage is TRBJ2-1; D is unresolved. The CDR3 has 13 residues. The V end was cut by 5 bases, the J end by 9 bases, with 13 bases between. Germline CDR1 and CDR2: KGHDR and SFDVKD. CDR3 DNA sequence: TGTGCCACCAGTGGTGAATGGTTCGGTGAGCAGTTCTTC. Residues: CATSGEWFGEQFF.

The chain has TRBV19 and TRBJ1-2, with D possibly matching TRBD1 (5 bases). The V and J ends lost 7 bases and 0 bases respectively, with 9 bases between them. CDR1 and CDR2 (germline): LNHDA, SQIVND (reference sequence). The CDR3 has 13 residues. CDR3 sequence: CASIKGANYGYTF. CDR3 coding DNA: TGTGCCAGTATCAAAGGGGCTAACTATGGCTACACCTTC. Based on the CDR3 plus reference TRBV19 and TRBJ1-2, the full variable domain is DGGITQSPKYLFRKEGQNVTLSCEQNLNHDAMYWYRQDPGQGLRLIYYSQIVNDFQKGDIAEGYSVSREKKESFPLTVTSAQKNPTAFYLCASIKGANYGYTFGSGTRLTVV.

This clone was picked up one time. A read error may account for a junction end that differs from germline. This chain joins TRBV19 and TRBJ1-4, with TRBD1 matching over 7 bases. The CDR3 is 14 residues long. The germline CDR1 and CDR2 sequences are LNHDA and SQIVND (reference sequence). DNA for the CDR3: TGTGCCAGTAACCCTTACCCCCTGACAGGGTCCACGATTTTT. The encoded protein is CASNPYPLTGSTIF.

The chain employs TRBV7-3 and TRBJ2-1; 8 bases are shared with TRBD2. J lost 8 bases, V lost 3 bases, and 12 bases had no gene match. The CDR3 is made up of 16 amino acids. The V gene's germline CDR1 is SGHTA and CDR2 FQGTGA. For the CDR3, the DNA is TGTGCCAGCAGCTTGGCCGGGGGGGCTCTCTTCTATGAGCAGTTCTTC. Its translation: CASSLAGGALFYEQFF.

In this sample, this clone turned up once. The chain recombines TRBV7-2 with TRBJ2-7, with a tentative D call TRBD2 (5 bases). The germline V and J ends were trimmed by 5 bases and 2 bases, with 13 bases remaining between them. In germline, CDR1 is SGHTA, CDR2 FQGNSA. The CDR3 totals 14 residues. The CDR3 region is CASSLETEAYEQYF. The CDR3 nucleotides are TGTGCCAGCAGCCTAGAGACGGAGGCCTACGAGCAGTACTTC.

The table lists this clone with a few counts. CDR3 sequence (DNA): TGTGCCAGCAGTGACTCCGCGAATCAGCCCCAGCATTTT. Translation: CASSDSANQPQHF. V and J are TRBV28 and TRBJ1-5; D is undetermined. CDR1 and CDR2 from the germline V gene are MDHEN and SYDVKM. Trimming removed 5 bases from V and 4 bases from J, with 9 bases in between. The CDR3 length is 13 residues.

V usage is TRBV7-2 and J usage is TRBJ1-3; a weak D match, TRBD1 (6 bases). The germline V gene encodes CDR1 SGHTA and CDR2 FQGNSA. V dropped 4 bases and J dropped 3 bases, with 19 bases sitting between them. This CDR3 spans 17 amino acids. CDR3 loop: CASSSEGGSAYGNTIYF. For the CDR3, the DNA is TGTGCCAGCAGCTCAGAGGGGGGGTCCGCGTATGGAAACACCATATATTTT.